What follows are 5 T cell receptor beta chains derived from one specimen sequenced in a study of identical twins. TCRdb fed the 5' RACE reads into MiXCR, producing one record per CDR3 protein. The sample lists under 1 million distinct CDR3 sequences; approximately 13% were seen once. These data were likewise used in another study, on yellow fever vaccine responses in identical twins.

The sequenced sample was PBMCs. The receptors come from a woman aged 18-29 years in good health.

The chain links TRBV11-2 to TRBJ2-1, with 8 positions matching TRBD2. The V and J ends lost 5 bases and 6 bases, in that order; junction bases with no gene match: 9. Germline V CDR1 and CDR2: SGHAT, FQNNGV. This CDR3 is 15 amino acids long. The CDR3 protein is CASSPRVSGANEQFF. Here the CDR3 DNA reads TGTGCCAGCAGCCCCCGTGTTAGCGGGGCCAATGAGCAGTTCTTC.

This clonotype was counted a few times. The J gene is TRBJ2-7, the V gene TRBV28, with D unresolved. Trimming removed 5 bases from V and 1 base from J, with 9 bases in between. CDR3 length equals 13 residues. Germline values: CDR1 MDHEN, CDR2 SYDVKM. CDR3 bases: TGTGCCAGCAGTCGCTTAGGGTCCTACGAGCAGTACTTC. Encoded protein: CASSRLGSYEQYF.

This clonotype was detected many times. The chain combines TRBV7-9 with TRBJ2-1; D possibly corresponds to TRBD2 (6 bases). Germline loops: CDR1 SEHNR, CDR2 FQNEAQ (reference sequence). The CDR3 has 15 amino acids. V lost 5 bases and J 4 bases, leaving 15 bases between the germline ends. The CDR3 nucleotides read TGTGCCAGCAGCCCCTTAGCGGTTGGGTACAATGAGCAGTTCTTC. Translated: CASSPLAVGYNEQFF.

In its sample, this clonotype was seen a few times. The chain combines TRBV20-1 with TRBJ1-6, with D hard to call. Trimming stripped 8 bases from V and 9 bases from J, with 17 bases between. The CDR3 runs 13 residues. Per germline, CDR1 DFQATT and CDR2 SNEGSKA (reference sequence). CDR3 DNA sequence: TGCAGTTTTGTGGCGGGCCACCTTTCACCCCTCCACTTT. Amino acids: CSFVAGHLSPLHF.

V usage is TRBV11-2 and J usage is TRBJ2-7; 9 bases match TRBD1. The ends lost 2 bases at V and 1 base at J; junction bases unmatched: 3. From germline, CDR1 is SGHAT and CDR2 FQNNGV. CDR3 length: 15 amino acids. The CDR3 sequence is CASSLSDRGSYEQYV. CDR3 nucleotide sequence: TGTGCCAGCAGCTTAAGCGACAGGGGGTCCTACGAGCAGTACGTC.